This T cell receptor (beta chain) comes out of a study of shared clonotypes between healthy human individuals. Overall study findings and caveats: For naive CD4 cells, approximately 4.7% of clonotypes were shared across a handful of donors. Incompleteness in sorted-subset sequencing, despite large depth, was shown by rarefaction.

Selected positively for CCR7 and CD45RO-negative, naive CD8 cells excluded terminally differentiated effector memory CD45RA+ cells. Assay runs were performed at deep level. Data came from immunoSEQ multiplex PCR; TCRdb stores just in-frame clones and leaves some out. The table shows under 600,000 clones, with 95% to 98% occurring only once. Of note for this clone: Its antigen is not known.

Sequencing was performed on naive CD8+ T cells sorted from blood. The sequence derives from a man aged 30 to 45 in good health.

This CDR3 is CASSPPALVYRELFF. The CDR3 region has the DNA TGTGCCAGCTCACCACCGGCCCTAGTCTACCGGGAGCTGTTTTTT. J is TRBJ2-2 and V is TRBV18; no clear D gene. This CDR3 spans 15 amino acids. The ends were cut back, 0 bases at V and 9 bases at J, with 14 bases in the middle. The germline CDR1 and CDR2 sequences are KGHSH and LQKENI.